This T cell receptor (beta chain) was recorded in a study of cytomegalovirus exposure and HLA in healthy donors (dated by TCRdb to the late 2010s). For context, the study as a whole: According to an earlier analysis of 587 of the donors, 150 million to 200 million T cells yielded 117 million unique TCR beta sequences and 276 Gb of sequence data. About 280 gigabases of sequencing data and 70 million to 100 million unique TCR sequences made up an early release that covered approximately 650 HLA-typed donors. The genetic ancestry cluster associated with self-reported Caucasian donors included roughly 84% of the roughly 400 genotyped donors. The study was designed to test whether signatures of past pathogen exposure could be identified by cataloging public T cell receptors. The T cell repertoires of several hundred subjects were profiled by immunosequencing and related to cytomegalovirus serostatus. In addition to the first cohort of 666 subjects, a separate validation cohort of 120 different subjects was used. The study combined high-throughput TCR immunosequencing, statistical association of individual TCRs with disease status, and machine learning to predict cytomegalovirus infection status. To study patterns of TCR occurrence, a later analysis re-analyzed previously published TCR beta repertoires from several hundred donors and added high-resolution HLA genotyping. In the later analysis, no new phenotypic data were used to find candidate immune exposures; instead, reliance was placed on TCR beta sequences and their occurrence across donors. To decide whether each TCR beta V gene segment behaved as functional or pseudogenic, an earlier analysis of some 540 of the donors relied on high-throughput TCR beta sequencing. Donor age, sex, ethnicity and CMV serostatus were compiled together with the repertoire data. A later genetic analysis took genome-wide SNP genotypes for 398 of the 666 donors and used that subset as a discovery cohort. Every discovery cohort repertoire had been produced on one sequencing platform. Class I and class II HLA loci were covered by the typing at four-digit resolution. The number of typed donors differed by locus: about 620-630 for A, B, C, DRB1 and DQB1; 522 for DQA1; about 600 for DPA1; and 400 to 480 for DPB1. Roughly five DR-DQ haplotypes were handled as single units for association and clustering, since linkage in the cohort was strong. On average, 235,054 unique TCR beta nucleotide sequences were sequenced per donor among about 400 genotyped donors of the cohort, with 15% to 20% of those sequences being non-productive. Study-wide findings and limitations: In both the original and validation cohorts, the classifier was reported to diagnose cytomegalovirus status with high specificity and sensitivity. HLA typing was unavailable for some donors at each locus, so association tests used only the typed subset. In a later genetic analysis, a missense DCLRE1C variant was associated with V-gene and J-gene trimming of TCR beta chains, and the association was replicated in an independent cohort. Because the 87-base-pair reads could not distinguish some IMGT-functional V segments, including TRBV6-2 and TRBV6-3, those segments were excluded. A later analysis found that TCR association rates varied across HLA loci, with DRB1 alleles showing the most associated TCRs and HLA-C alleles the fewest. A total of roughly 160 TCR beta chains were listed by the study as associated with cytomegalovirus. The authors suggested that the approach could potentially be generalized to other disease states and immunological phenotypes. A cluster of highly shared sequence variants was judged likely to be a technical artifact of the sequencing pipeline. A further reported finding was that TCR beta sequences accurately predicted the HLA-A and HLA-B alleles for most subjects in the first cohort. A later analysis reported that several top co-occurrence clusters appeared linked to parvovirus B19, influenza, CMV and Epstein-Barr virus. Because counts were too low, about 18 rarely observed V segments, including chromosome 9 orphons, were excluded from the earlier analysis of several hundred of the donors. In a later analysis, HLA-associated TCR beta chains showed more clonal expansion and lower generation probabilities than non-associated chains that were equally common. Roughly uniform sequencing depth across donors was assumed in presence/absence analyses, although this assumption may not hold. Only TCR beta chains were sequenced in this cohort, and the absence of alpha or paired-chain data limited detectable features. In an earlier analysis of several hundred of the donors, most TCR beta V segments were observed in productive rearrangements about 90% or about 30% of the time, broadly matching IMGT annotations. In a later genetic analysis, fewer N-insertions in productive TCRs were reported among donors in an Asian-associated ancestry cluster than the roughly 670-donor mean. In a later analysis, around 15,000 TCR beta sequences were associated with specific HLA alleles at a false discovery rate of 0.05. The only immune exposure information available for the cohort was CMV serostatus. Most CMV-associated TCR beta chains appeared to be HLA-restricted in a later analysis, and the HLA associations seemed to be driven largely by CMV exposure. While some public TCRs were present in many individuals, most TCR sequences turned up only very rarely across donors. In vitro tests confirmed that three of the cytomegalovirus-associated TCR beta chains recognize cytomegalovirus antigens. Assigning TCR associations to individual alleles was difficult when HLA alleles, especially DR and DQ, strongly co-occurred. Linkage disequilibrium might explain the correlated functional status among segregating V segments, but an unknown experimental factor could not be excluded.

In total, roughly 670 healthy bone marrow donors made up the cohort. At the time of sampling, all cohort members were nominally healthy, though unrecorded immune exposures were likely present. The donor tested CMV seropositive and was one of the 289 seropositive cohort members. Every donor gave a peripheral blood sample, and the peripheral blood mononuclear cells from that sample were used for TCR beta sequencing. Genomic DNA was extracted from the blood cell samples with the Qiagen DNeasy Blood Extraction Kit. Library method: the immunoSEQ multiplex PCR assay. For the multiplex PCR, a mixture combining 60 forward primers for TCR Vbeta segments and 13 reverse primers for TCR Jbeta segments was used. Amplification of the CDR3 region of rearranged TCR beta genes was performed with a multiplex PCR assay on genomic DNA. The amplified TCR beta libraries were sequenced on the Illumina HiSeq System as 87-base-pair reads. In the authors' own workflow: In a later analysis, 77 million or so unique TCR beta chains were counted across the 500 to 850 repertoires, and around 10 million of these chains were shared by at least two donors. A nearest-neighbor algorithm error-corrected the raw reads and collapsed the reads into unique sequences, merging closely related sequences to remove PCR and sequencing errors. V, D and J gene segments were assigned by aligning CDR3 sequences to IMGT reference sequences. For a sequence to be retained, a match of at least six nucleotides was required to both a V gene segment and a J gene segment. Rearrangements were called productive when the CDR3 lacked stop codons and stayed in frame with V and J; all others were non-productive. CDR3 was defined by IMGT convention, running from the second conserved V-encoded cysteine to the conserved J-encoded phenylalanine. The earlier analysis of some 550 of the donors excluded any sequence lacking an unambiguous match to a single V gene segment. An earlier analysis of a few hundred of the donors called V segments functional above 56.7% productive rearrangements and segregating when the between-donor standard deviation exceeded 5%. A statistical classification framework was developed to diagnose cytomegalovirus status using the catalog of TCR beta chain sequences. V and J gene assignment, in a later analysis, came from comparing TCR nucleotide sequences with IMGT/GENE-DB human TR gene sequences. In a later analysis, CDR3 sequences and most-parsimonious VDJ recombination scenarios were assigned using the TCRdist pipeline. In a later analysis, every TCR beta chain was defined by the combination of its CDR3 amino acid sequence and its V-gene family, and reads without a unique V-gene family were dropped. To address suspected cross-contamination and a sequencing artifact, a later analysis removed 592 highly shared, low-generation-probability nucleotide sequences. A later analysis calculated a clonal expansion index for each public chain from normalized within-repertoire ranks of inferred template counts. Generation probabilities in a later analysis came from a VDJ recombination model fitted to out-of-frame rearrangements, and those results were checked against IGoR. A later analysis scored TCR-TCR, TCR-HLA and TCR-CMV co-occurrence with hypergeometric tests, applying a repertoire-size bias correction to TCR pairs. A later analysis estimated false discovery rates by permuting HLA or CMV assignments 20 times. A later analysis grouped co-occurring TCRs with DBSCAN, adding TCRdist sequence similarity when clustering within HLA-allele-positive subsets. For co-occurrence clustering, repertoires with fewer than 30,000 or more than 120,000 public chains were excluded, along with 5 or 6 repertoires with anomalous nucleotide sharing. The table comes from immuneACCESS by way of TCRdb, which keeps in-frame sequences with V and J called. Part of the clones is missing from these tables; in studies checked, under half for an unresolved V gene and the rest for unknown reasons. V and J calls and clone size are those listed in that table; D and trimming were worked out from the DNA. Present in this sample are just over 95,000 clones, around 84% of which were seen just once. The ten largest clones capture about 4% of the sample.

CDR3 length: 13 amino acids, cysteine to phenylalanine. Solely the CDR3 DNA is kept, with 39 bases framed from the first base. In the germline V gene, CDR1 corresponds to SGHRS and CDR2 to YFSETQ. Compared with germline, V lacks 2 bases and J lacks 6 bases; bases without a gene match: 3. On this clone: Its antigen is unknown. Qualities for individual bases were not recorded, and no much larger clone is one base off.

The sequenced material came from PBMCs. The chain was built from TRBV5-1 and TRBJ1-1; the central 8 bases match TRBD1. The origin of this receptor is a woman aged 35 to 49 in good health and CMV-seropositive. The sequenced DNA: TGCGCCAGCAGCTTTTCAGGGGGCGCTGAAGCTTTCTTT. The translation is CASSFSGGAEAFF.